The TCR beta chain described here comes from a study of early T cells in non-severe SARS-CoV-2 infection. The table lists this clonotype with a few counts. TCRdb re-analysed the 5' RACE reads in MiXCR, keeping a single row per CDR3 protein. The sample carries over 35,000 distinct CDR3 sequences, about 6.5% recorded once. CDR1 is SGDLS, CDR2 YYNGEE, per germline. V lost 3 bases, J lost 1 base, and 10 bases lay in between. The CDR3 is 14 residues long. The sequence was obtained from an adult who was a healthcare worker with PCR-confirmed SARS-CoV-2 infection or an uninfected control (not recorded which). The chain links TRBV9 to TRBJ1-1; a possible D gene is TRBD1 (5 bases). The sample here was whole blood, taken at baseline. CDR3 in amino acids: CASSEGPRNTEAFF. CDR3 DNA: TGTGCCAGCAGCGAGGGACCAAGGAACACTGAAGCTTTCTTT.